This T cell receptor (beta chain) was sequenced in a study of post-analysis software for immune sequencing data. Study information: Patients had relapsing-remitting, secondary progressive or progressive-relapsing multiple sclerosis; some lacked subtype. Findings and limits, study-wide: Significantly lower normalized Chao1 diversity was seen in multiple sclerosis patients than in controls. Several TRBV segments (TRBV5-6, TRBV5-1 and TRBV20-1 among them) occurred more frequently in patients than in controls. Strong co-clustering by F measure was evident for samples that had been prepared in the same batch.

Sequencing libraries made from TCR beta cDNA carried unique molecular identifiers. There were about 0.85 to 11 million T cells, and around 460,000 cDNA molecules came from them. TCRdb re-analysed the PCR reads in MiXCR, keeping a single row per CDR3 protein. The profile shows about 540,000 distinct CDR3 sequences, roughly 34% of them singletons. This clonotype was picked up a small number of times. As yet, its antigen is unknown. Per the germline V gene, CDR1 is MGHRA and CDR2 is YSYEKL. The CDR3 consists of 13 residues. The V and J genes are TRBV4-1 and TRBJ2-4; D is unresolved. The better agreement between TRBJ2-7 and the DNA end casts doubt on the J call. The TCR originated in a girl aged 2-17 years with multiple sclerosis. Material for sequencing was blood. For the CDR3, the DNA is TGCGCCAGCAGCCAAGATATTCTGGTCGAGCAGTACTTC. Translated, it gives CASSQDILVEQYF.